This TCR beta chain was recorded in a study of T cell repertoires in cytomegalovirus infection (dated by TCRdb to between 2018 and 2020). In terms of the full investigation: Recently identified HLA-C-restricted CMV epitopes, whose presentation resists viral immunomodulation, were targeted by peptide stimulations together with well-studied HLA-B-restricted epitopes. Because public TCR beta signatures pointed to carriage of CMV infection together with the matching HLA type, the HLA type of each donor mattered for the analysis.

The treatment or condition tag for this specimen amounts to: in vitro stimulation with specific CMV peptide epitopes to enrich CMV-specific T cells. Sequencing relied on an Illumina HiSeq 1500. Clones were called with MiXCR by TCRdb after fastp trimmed the public reads at Q25, and only in-frame beta chains were retained. Merged by CDR3 protein, the rows form single entries marked with the most common genes and DNA. This sample has about 130,000 distinct CDR3 sequences in its table, and approximately 30% of those were observed once. The ten largest clones take up around 54% of the sample. This clonotype was detected only a few times. It lacks a known antigen. One base away there is no much larger clone; base qualities are not given. Inclusive of the bounding cysteine and phenylalanine, the CDR3 is 15 residues long. Only CDR3 DNA remains: 45 bases, in frame from the first base. Germline trimming amounts to 6 bases on V and 4 bases on J, with 8 as the count of junction bases outside the gene matches. Taken from the germline V gene (reference sequence), the CDR1 and CDR2 loops are DFQATT and SNEGSKA.

On the study overall, not on this receptor specifically: Carriers of CMV infection plus the relevant HLA type were discriminated by the cumulative frequency of public TCR beta family members in the study cohort and in an independent roughly 380-donor cohort. In the ex vivo response, HLA-C-restricted CMV-specific TCR beta clonotypes were dominant, and in two of eight donors the single most frequent clonotype came from this HLA-C-restricted group.

The chain is assembled from TRBV20-1 and TRBJ2-3, with 12 bases matching TRBD1. The receptor comes from a human donor in good health (CMV status not recorded). Some clones in this sample may be carry-over from other donors' samples. This specimen consisted of CD8+ T cells from cultured PBMCs, obtained from culture after CMV antigen stimulation. The CDR3 in this case is CSANRDRGLADTQYF. The DNA sequence is TGCAGTGCAAACCGGGACAGGGGGCTCGCAGATACGCAGTATTTT.